Below are 8 T cell receptor beta chains sequenced from a single sample in a study of cytomegalovirus exposure and HLA in healthy donors. In the PCR, 60 Vbeta and 13 Jbeta primers were used. Some clones are missing from TCRdb's copy, which holds only in-frame ones; the method was immunoSEQ multiplex PCR. The data show approximately 150,000 clones, roughly 74% seen once. The material sequenced was PBMCs. These receptor sequences come from a young man in good health and CMV-seropositive.

The V gene is TRBV2, the J gene TRBJ2-7; 10 nucleotides agree with TRBD1. With V trimmed by 6 bases and J by 2 bases, 7 bases remained unmatched. The CDR3 consists of 15 residues. Germline V lookup: CDR1 SNHLY, CDR2 FYNNEI. The CDR3 spells CASSPGTGVTYEQYF. CDR3 nucleotide sequence: TGTGCCAGCAGCCCCGGGACAGGGGTAACCTACGAGCAGTACTTC. The whole variable domain, remainder taken from reference TRBV2 and TRBJ2-7, is EPEVTQTPSHQVTQMGQEVILRCVPISNHLYFYWYRQILGQKVEFLVSFYNNEISEKSEIFDDQFSVERPDGSNFTLKIRSTKLEDSAMYFCASSPGTGVTYEQYFGPGTRLTVT.

The chain employs TRBV27 and TRBJ2-7, with 9 bases identical to TRBD2. The CDR3 contains 15 residues. Germline loops: CDR1 MNHEY, CDR2 SMNVEV (reference sequence). J lost 1 base, V lost 3 bases, and 4 bases had no gene match. The CDR3 loop reads CASSLMSGRSYEQYF. CDR3 nucleotide sequence: TGTGCCAGCAGTTTGATGAGCGGGAGGTCCTACGAGCAGTACTTC.

The rearrangement links TRBV7-9 to TRBJ1-5; D gene unclear. CDR1 SEHNR and CDR2 FQNEAQ come from the germline V gene (reference sequence). This CDR3 comprises 13 residues. With 2 bases removed from V and 0 bases from J, the gap between germline ends came to 2 bases. The CDR3 here is CASSLHSNQPQHF. DNA for the CDR3: TGTGCCAGCAGCTTACATAGCAATCAGCCCCAGCATTTT.

V gene TRBV10-3 combines with J gene TRBJ1-3, with 7 bases lining up with TRBD1. The CDR3 is made up of 16 amino acids. The germline V gene has CDR1 ENHRY and CDR2 SYGVKD. The J segment lost 4 bases and the V segment lost 9 bases, leaving 15 bases of the junction unmatched. For the CDR3, the DNA is TGTGCCATTAGAACAGGGGAAGGGACACACGGAAACACCATATATTTT. Its translation: CAIRTGEGTHGNTIYF.

The rearrangement joins TRBV4-1 to TRBJ2-7, with TRBD2 identical over 9 bases. The V gene's germline CDR1 is MGHRA and CDR2 YSYEKL. The CDR3 covers 15 residues. V gave up 2 bases and J gave up 2 bases; unmatched junction bases: 4. CDR3 protein: CASSQRTSATYEQYF. In nucleotides, the CDR3 is TGCGCCAGCAGCCAAAGGACTAGCGCAACCTACGAGCAGTACTTC.

This chain joins TRBV7-9 and TRBJ1-2; no definite D call. V gave up 8 bases and J gave up 4 bases, with 14 bases separating them. Germline V gene lookup returns CDR1 SEHNR and CDR2 FQNEAQ (reference sequence). This CDR3 contains 13 residues. The CDR3 sequence: CASGDGVSYGYTF. The CDR3 DNA reads TGTGCCAGCGGCGACGGGGTATCCTATGGCTACACCTTC.

In the case of this clone: The germline gene is not matched at one end of the junction; a read error may be the cause. The same CDR3 arises from other DNA sequences in this sample as well. The rearrangement joins TRBV7-9 to TRBJ1-5, with TRBD1 matching 7 bases. The germline V gene has CDR1 SEHNR and CDR2 FQNEAQ (reference sequence). There are 15 residues in the CDR3. CDR3 in amino acids: CASSTDRSGNQPQHF. The CDR3 nucleotides are TGTGCCAGCAGCACGGACAGGTCGGGCAATCAGCCTCAGCATTTT.

This sequence joins TRBV13 and TRBJ2-5; no definite D call. Trimming pared 3 bases from V and 5 bases from J, leaving 4 bases between. This CDR3 region has 11 residues. Germline V lookup: CDR1 PRHDT, CDR2 FYEKMQ (reference sequence). The CDR3 region has the DNA TGTGCCAGCAGCTTTCAGGAGACCCAGTACTTC. Protein sequence: CASSFQETQYF. Using reference TRBV13 and TRBJ2-5 for the parts outside the CDR3, the full variable domain is AAGVIQSPRHLIKEKRETATLKCYPIPRHDTVYWYQQGPGQDPQFLISFYEKMQSDKGSIPDRFSAQQFSDYHSELNMSSLELGDSALYFCASSFQETQYFGPGTRLLVL.